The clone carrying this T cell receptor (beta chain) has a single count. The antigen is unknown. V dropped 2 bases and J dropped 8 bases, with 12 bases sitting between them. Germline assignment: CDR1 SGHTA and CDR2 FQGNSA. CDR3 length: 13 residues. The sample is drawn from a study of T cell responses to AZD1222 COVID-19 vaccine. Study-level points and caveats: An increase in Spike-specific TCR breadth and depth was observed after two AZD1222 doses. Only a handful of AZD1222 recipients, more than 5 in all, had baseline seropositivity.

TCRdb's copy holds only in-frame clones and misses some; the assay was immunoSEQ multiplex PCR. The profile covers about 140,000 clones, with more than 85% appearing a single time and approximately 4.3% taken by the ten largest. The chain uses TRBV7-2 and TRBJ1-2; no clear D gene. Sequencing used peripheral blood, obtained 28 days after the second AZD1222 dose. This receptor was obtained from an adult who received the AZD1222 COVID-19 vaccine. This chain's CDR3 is CASSLRESMGYTF. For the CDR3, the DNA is TGTGCCAGCAGCTTACGTGAATCAATGGGCTACACCTTC.